A single sample is the source of the 13 T cell receptor beta chains below, sequenced in a study of T cells in Graves' hyperthyroidism and ophthalmopathy. Template material for amplifying TCR beta CDR3 regions consisted of RNA transcripts. First-round RT-PCR with HTBI primers amplified the TCR CDR3 region. TCRdb passed the multiplex PCR reads through MiXCR, listing each CDR3 protein once. The sample includes fewer than 650,000 distinct CDR3 sequences, about 14% of them seen just once. Sequencing input: blood. All receptors derive from a woman younger than 30 with Graves' ophthalmopathy.

Ten or more counts support this clonotype. This chain uses TRBV27 with TRBJ2-3, with D perhaps TRBD2 (7 bases). V lost 6 bases to trimming and J lost 4 bases, with 20 bases between them. The germline gives CDR1 MNHEY, CDR2 SMNVEV (reference sequence). The CDR3 contains 16 residues. The CDR3 DNA reads TGTGCCAGCAGACCCGCGGGGGACACCTCTGCAGATACGCAGTATTTT. The encoded protein is CASRPAGDTSADTQYF.

This clonotype has only a few counts. The V gene is TRBV4-3, the J gene TRBJ1-2; D possibly corresponds to TRBD1 (5 bases). The CDR3 sequence is 15 residues long. Germline-derived CDR1 and CDR2 are LGHNA and YSLEER. Trimming cost V 4 bases and J 4 bases, with 16 bases left between them. For the CDR3, the DNA is TGCGCCAGCAGCCGGGGGACGGGGGGTCTCTATGGCTACACCTTC. This translates into CASSRGTGGLYGYTF.

The J gene is TRBJ1-1, the V gene TRBV6-1, with TRBD1 matching over 9 bases. The trim removed 5 bases at V and 5 bases at J, leaving 6 bases unmatched. The CDR3 spans 14 residues. CDR1 and CDR2 (germline): MNHNS, SASEGT. DNA for the CDR3: TGTGCCAGCAGTCAAAGGGGGACAGGGACTGAAGCTTTCTTT. Its translation: CASSQRGTGTEAFF.

In this sample, this clonotype turned up many times. The chain has TRBV28 and TRBJ2-3; D call uncertain. CDR3 length: 15 residues. V was shortened by 2 bases and J by 2 bases, with 11 bases between the two germline ends. Germline lookup yields CDR1 MDHEN and CDR2 SYDVKM. Here the CDR3 reads CASSLGAAYTDTQYF. CDR3 nucleotide sequence: TGTGCCAGCAGTTTAGGTGCGGCCTACACAGATACGCAGTATTTT.

In its sample, this clonotype was seen once. The chain has TRBV12-3 or TRBV12-4 and TRBJ2-3, with 12 bases lining up with TRBD2. The V and J ends lost 5 bases and 6 bases, in that order; junction bases with no gene match: 3. The CDR3 is 14 amino acids. The CDR3 coding sequence is TGTGCCAGCAGTCCGACTAGCGGGAGCGATACGCAGTATTTT. Its translation: CASSPTSGSDTQYF.

This clonotype was seen at least ten times. The chain couples TRBV4-1 to TRBJ1-2, with no clear D. Germline CDR1 reads MGHRA; CDR2 reads YSYEKL. The germline V and J ends were trimmed by 0 bases and 0 bases, with 5 bases remaining between them. The CDR3 consists of 14 residues. Written as DNA, the CDR3 is TGCGCCAGCAGCCAAGATCCCGCTAACTATGGCTACACCTTC. It encodes CASSQDPANYGYTF.

In its sample, this clonotype was seen a few times. The V gene is TRBV4-1, the J gene TRBJ2-7; tentative D call: TRBD2 (6 bases). V lost 1 base to trimming and J lost 0 bases, with 19 bases between them. Germline V CDR1 and CDR2: MGHRA, YSYEKL. This CDR3 comprises 18 residues. CDR3 in amino acids: CASSQVAVAEPSSYEQYF. CDR3 sequence (DNA): TGCGCCAGCAGCCAAGTAGCGGTCGCGGAGCCGAGCTCCTACGAGCAGTACTTC.

This clonotype occurred many times. V gene TRBV28 combines with J gene TRBJ1-3, with TRBD1 identical over 9 bases. CDR3 length equals 19 residues. Germline assignment: CDR1 MDHEN and CDR2 SYDVKM. Unmatched junction bases numbered 11, after V lost 2 bases and J lost 0 bases. CDR3 sequence: CASSLAGTGSPLSGNTIYF. CDR3 DNA: TGTGCCAGCAGTTTAGCCGGGACAGGGAGCCCCCTCTCTGGAAACACCATATATTTT.

This clonotype occurred many times. This sequence joins TRBV12-3 or TRBV12-4 and TRBJ1-2, with 9 positions matching TRBD1. J lost 7 bases, V lost 3 bases, and 6 bases had no gene match. CDR3 length: 14 amino acids. The CDR3 here is CASSFGGQGRGYTF. The CDR3, as DNA: TGTGCCAGCAGTTTCGGGGGACAGGGACGTGGCTACACCTTC.

The J gene is TRBJ2-2, the V gene TRBV10-3, with D maybe TRBD2 (6 bases). The CDR3 totals 16 residues. The germline V gene has CDR1 ENHRY and CDR2 SYGVKD. Here the CDR3 DNA reads TGTGTCACCCATCCTGGGTTAGCGGTAAACACCGGGGAGCTGTTTTTT. Protein sequence: CVTHPGLAVNTGELFF.

This chain connects TRBV19 to TRBJ2-1, with unresolved D. Trimming pared 7 bases from V and 2 bases from J, leaving 15 bases between. The CDR3 spans 15 residues. The germline CDR1 and CDR2 sequences are LNHDA and SQIVND (reference sequence). The CDR3 DNA follows: TGTGCCAGTACCCCCTTACCGGGTCCCTACAATGAGCAGTTCTTC. Amino acids: CASTPLPGPYNEQFF.

The table lists this clonotype with a few counts. J is TRBJ1-2 and V is TRBV19; the D gene is possibly TRBD1 (5 bases). The CDR3 sequence is 13 residues long. V was clipped by 3 bases and J by 4 bases, with 9 bases between them. The V gene's germline CDR1 is LNHDA and CDR2 SQIVND (reference sequence). CDR3: CASSMQGGYGYTF. CDR3 bases: TGTGCCAGTAGTATGCAGGGCGGCTATGGCTACACCTTC.

This clonotype has ten or more counts. The rearrangement uses TRBV2 and TRBJ1-5; the match to TRBD1 covers 7 bases. Unmatched junction bases numbered 11, after V lost 8 bases and J lost 4 bases. The V gene's germline CDR1 is SNHLY and CDR2 FYNNEI. The CDR3 has 15 residues. As DNA, the CDR3 is TGTGCCAGCTGTTTGGACGCCAGGGGGAATCAGCCCCAGCATTTT. Amino acid sequence: CASCLDARGNQPQHF.